This record looks at one TCR beta chain sequence and its context. Its target is not known. Libraries were prepared by immunoSEQ multiplex PCR; TCRdb keeps only in-frame clonotypes and omits some of them. The sample has 100,000 to 150,000 clones; about 87% are singletons. The data derive from a study of T cell responses to AZD1222 COVID-19 vaccine. Study details: Some second doses came at about 4 weeks and others at about 12 weeks; these were pooled. Study-wide findings and caveats: A mostly white British donor set with more females was recruited, and clonal diversity was possibly underestimated. Spike-specific TCR breadth and depth went up after people got two AZD1222 doses. Regions left unmutated in variants are reportedly the target of nearly half of spike-specific TCRs.

This receptor was taken from an adult in good health. The source material was peripheral blood, sampled on day 0 of AZD1222 vaccination.

CDR3 bases: TGTGCCAGCAGCTCTGAACAGGGGGCCTCTGGAAACACCATATATTTT. This sequence encodes CASSSEQGASGNTIYF. The chain recombines TRBV11-3 with TRBJ1-3; the match to TRBD1 covers 9 bases. The CDR3 length is 16 residues. J lost 0 bases, V lost 4 bases, and 4 bases had no gene match. CDR1 and CDR2 (germline): SGHNT, YENEEA.